These 8 T cell receptor beta chains were sequenced from one sample in a study of spatial heterogeneity in lung cancer. TCRdb redid the calling of the 5' RACE reads with MiXCR, one entry per CDR3 protein. The profile shows roughly 72,000 distinct CDR3 sequences, 8% to 9.5% of them singletons. Time point denoted: blood at routine non-recurrence follow-up after resection. Here the sequenced sample was PBMCs, taken at follow-up. These receptor sequences come from a female donor with early-stage non-small cell lung cancer.

In its sample, this clonotype was seen many times. The rearrangement joins TRBV27 to TRBJ2-1; possibly TRBD2 for D (6 bases). Germline-derived CDR1 and CDR2 are MNHEY and SMNVEV (reference sequence). The V end was cut by 6 bases, the J end by 1 base, with 16 bases between. This CDR3 comprises 16 residues. The CDR3 here is CASRLLAGSSYNEQFF. The CDR3 nucleotides read TGTGCCAGCAGGCTCCTTGCGGGATCATCCTACAATGAGCAGTTCTTC.

This clonotype was found many times. The chain links TRBV7-3 to TRBJ2-1; TRBD2 matches at 7 bases. This CDR3 comprises 15 residues. Germline CDR1 is SGHTA and CDR2 is FQGTGA. Trimming at V came to 6 bases and at J to 2 bases, leaving 7 bases not matched to a gene. This CDR3 is CASSRNAGAYNEQFF. CDR3 in DNA: TGTGCCAGCAGTCGTAACGCGGGAGCCTACAATGAGCAGTTCTTC.

This clonotype has at least ten counts. J is TRBJ2-7 and V is TRBV7-6; 7 nucleotides agree with TRBD1. V was pared by 3 bases and J by 3 bases, with 2 bases of the junction left unmatched. The CDR3 is 13 amino acids. Germline CDR1 is SGHVS and CDR2 is FNYEAQ. The CDR3 reads CASSLGQNYEQYF. For the CDR3, the DNA is TGTGCCAGCAGCTTGGGACAGAACTACGAGCAGTACTTC. Together with reference TRBV7-6 and TRBJ2-7, the CDR3 gives the full variable domain: GAGVSQSPRYKVTKRGQDVALRCDPISGHVSLYWYRQALGQGPEFLTYFNYEAQQDKSGLPNDRFSAERPEGSISTLTIQRTEQRDSAMYRCASSLGQNYEQYFGPGTRLTVT.

Ten or more counts support this clonotype. The CDR3 loop reads CASRGDGTDTQYF. CDR3 coding DNA: TGTGCCAGCAGAGGGGACGGCACAGATACGCAGTATTTT. This sequence joins TRBV6-5 and TRBJ2-3, with D possibly called TRBD1 or TRBD2 (5 bases each). Trimming took 6 bases from V and 1 from J, leaving 8 bases between them. The CDR3 spans 13 residues. Germline values: CDR1 MNHEY, CDR2 SVGAGI.

The V call is TRBV7-9, the J call TRBJ2-5, with TRBD2 matching over 8 bases. Trimming took 2 bases from V and 0 from J; bases not matched to a gene: 8. Germline values: CDR1 SEHNR, CDR2 FQNEAQ (reference sequence). CDR3 size: 17 residues. The CDR3 here is CASSLTPGGGNQETQYF. For the CDR3, the DNA is TGTGCCAGCAGCTTAACCCCCGGCGGGGGGAACCAAGAGACCCAGTACTTC. Drawing the rest from reference TRBV7-9 and TRBJ2-5, the complete variable domain is DTGVSQNPRHKITKRGQNVTFRCDPISEHNRLYWYRQTLGQGPEFLTYFQNEAQLEKSRLLSDRFSAERPKGSFSTLEIQRTEQGDSAMYLCASSLTPGGGNQETQYFGPGTRLLVL.

Many counts were recorded for this clonotype. The chain combines TRBV29-1 with TRBJ1-5; a weak D match, TRBD1 (5 bases). The CDR3 runs 14 residues. V was clipped by 6 bases and J by 5 bases, with 17 bases between them. In germline, CDR1 is SQVTM, CDR2 ANQGSEA. CDR3 region: CSVLIWGGDQPQHF. For the CDR3, the DNA is TGCAGCGTCCTAATTTGGGGGGGGGATCAGCCCCAGCATTTT.

This clonotype was detected many times. J is TRBJ2-3 and V is TRBV19; 10 positions agree with TRBD2. Germline CDR1 and CDR2: LNHDA and SQIVND (reference sequence). The CDR3 is 18 residues long. Trimming cost V 3 bases and J 5 bases; bases outside gene matches: 14. CDR3 in amino acids: CASSILLAGRPVKDTQYF. The CDR3 DNA follows: TGTGCCAGTAGTATCCTACTAGCGGGACGCCCCGTGAAAGATACGCAGTATTTT.

Ten or more counts support this clonotype. The chain employs TRBV10-1 and TRBJ1-1; 7 bases are a match to TRBD1. CDR1 is WNHNN, CDR2 SYGVQD, per germline (reference sequence). The trim removed 4 bases at V and 1 base at J, leaving 3 bases unmatched. The CDR3 is made up of 14 amino acids. The CDR3 DNA follows: TGCGCCAGCAGTGTTGACAGGGCGAACACTGAAGCTTTCTTT. Translated, it gives CASSVDRANTEAFF.